The clone carrying this T cell receptor (beta chain) appeared once. Its antigen is unidentified. Sequencing libraries made from TCR beta cDNA carried unique molecular identifiers. TCRdb passed the PCR reads through MiXCR, listing each CDR3 protein once. Found here are about half a million distinct CDR3 sequences, 34% of them singletons; the top ten hold approximately 5.4%. These data come from a study of post-analysis software for immune sequencing data. Study findings and constraints: Comparison of patients with controls showed a handful of TRBV segments more frequent in patients, TRBV5-6, TRBV5-1 and TRBV20-1 among them.

CDR3 length: 14 residues. CDR1 and CDR2 from the germline V gene are DFQATT and SNEGSKA (reference sequence). V was clipped by 2 bases and J by 6 bases, with 14 bases between them. The genes are TRBV20-1 and TRBJ1-5, with D perhaps TRBD1 (6 bases). The clonotype was recovered from a girl aged 2 to 17 with multiple sclerosis. Sequenced material: blood. CDR3 region: CSARQGSGIQPQHF. The CDR3, as DNA: TGCAGTGCTAGACAGGGGTCAGGCATTCAGCCCCAGCATTTT.